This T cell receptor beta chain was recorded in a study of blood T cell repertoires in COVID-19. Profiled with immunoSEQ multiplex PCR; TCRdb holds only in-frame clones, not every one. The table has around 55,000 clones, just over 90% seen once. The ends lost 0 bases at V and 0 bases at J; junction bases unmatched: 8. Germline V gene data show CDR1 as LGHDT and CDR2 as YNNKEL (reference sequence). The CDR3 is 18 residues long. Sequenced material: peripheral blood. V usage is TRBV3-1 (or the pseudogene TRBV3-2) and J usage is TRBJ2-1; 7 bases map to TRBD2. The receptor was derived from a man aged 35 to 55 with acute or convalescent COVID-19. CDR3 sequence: CASSQEGGAPSSYNEQFF. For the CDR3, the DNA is TGTGCCAGCAGCCAAGAGGGAGGGGCGCCGAGCTCCTACAATGAGCAGTTCTTC.